This T cell receptor beta chain comes out of a study of shared clonotypes between healthy human individuals. Study observations and caveats: Rarefaction demonstrated incomplete sorted-subset sequencing despite large depth.

An approximately 210 ng quantity of DNA, 25,000 to 30,000 T cell genomes, went into the sorted-subset replicate PCRs. TCRdb keeps only in-frame clones here, not all; method: immunoSEQ multiplex PCR. Of 1,500,000 or so clones in the sample, 96% are singletons; the top ten hold over 1%. As to this clone: Its specificity is not known.

From CD4+ cells came CD45RA+ naive and CD45RA-negative memory subsets. This CDR3 has 14 amino acids. V dropped 4 bases and J dropped 7; count of bases not matched to a gene: 3. The germline gives CDR1 SGHNT, CDR2 YYREEE (reference sequence). The chain uses TRBV5-4 and TRBJ2-1, with TRBD2 identical over 12 bases. The specimen was naive CD4+ T cells sorted from blood. Subset indicated: CD45RA+ positively selected. The receptor comes from a man aged 25 to 40 in good health. The CDR3 DNA is TGTGCCAGCAGCACTAGCGGGAGGTGGAATGAGCAGTTCTTC. Translated: CASSTSGRWNEQFF.